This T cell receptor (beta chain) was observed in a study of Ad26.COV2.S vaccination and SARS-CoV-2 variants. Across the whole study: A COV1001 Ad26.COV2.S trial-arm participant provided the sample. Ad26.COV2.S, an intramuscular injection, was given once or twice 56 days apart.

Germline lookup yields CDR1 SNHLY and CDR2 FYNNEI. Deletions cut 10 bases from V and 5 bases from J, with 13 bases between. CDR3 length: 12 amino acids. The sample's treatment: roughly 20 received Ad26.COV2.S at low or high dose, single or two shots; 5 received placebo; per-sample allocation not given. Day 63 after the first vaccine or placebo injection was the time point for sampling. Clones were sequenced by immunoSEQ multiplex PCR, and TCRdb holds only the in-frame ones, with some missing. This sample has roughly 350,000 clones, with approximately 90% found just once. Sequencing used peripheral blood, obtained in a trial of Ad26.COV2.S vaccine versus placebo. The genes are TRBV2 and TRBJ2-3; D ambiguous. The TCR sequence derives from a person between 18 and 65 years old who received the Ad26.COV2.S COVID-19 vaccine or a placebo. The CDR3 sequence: CATRPPLDTQYF. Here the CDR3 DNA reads TGTGCCACCCGACCCCCTCTAGATACGCAGTATTTT.